This T cell receptor beta chain was captured by sequencing in a study of T-cell reconstitution after alpha-beta-depleted transplantation in children. Germline CDR1 is SGHRS and CDR2 is YFSETQ. The ends were cut back, 0 bases at V and 8 bases at J, with 11 bases in the middle. The length of the CDR3 is 13 residues. Unique molecular identifiers featured in how the TCRbeta library was prepared. TCRdb passed the PCR reads through MiXCR, listing each CDR3 protein once. The data show a few hundred thousand distinct CDR3 sequences, about a tenth seen once. The V and J genes are TRBV5-1 and TRBJ2-5; D perhaps matches TRBD1 (5 bases). Source: PBMCs from the stem cell graft donor, taken from the stem cell graft. The source is a human donor who donated a stem cell graft to a child with SCID. Here the CDR3 DNA reads TGCGCCAGCAGCTTGGACGCCCAGGGAACCCAGTACTTC. Amino acid sequence: CASSLDAQGTQYF.